The T cell receptor (beta chain) described here comes from a study of neurological immune-mediated disorders. Study-level results: Falling below healthy controls, multiple sclerosis showed the least TCR clonal expansion, while HTLV-1-associated myelopathy showed the most.

Via MiXCR, TCRdb re-called the 5' RACE reads, giving one row per CDR3 protein. Of approximately 20,000 distinct CDR3 sequences listed, 6% to 8.5% are singletons. The CDR3 covers 15 residues. Germline V gene data show CDR1 as LNHDA and CDR2 as SQIVND (reference sequence). The germline V and J ends were trimmed by 5 bases and 1 base, with 13 bases remaining between them. Worth noting for this clonotype: Its antigen is undetermined.

Use was made of 1 million CD4+ or CD8+ T cells in sorted libraries. The V call is TRBV19, the J call TRBJ2-3, with no clear D. The material sequenced was CD8+ T cells from blood. The receptor was isolated from a woman aged 25 to 39 with HTLV-1-associated myelopathy (HAM/TSP). The CDR3 DNA reads as TGTGCCAGTAGTGTGGGCGCTCAGGGCACAGATACGCAGTATTTT. Protein: CASSVGAQGTDTQYF.